This TCR beta chain was captured in a study of blood T cell repertoires in COVID-19. Study background: Acute-phase and convalescent COVID-19 samples originated in the United States, Italy and Spain. PBMCs, B-cell-depleted T cells, or T cells were the source of the cDNA or gDNA that made up the material.

V gave up 3 bases and J gave up 8 bases; unmatched junction bases: 9. CDR3 length: 15 amino acids. Germline CDR1 is KGHDR and CDR2 is SFDVKD. As handled by the study authors: Cell counts per sample came from amplifying reference gene primers. Assay: immunoSEQ multiplex PCR; the TCRdb copy retains only in-frame clones and omits some. The V and J calls and clone size were taken over from that table, and D and trimming were inferred from the DNA. The sample records approximately 100,000 clones, approximately 91% being singletons. The sample taken for sequencing was peripheral blood. This sequence was found in a man aged 55 to 69 with acute or convalescent COVID-19. The chain recombines TRBV24-1 with TRBJ2-1, with TRBD1 identical over 7 bases. In DNA, the CDR3 is TGTGCCACCAGTGATGTTCCGGGACAGAATCATGAGCAGTTCTTC. Translation: CATSDVPGQNHEQFF.